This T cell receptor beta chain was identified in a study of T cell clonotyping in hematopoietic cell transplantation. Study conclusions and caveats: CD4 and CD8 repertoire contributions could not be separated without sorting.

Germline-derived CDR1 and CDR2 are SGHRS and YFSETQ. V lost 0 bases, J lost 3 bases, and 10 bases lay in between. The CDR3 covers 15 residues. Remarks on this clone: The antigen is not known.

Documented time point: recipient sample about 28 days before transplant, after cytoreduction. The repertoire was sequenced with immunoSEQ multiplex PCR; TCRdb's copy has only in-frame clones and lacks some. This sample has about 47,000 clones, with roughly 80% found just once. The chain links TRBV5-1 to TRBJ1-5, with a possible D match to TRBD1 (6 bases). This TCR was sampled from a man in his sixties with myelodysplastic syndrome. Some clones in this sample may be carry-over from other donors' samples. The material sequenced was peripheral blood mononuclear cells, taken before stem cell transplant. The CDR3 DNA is TGCGCCAGCAGCTTGGCCGGGGGCTTCAATCAGCCCCAGCATTTT. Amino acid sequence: CASSLAGGFNQPQHF.